This T cell receptor (beta chain) was profiled in a study of shared clonotypes between healthy human individuals. CDR3 length: 14 residues. V was pared by 1 base and J by 0 bases, with 4 bases between. Germline V gene sequence: CDR1 LNHNV, CDR2 YYDKDF (reference sequence). The data were produced by immunoSEQ multiplex PCR, yet TCRdb's version contains in-frame clones alone and is incomplete. The sample consists of 2,100,000 or so clones, approximately 96% of them appearing once. Sample: naive CD4+ T cells sorted from blood. Documented subset: CD45RA+ positively selected. This TCR was sampled from a young man in good health. The genes are TRBV15 and TRBJ1-5; D ambiguous. This CDR3 reads CATSRVYSNQPQHF. CDR3 bases: TGTGCCACCAGCAGAGTATATAGCAATCAGCCCCAGCATTTT.